One and the same sample provided the 27 T cell receptor beta chains below, sequenced in a study of cytomegalovirus exposure and HLA in healthy donors. The PCR contained 60 Vbeta and 13 Jbeta primers. Produced via immunoSEQ multiplex PCR; TCRdb's table is partial and in-frame only. Here the sample spans fewer than 100,000 clones, roughly 80% being singletons. Material: PBMCs. Receptors originate from a man between 35 and 55 years old in good health and CMV-seropositive.

This chain connects TRBV4-1 to TRBJ2-5, with TRBD2 matching 9 bases. From germline, CDR1 is MGHRA and CDR2 YSYEKL. J was trimmed by 7 bases and V by 3 bases; bases with no gene match: 6. CDR3 length: 14 amino acids. The CDR3 spells CASSQRGGPRTQYF. CDR3 DNA sequence: TGCGCCAGCAGCCAGCGGGGGGGACCCAGGACCCAGTACTTC.

The chain recombines TRBV6-1 with TRBJ1-5; D is perhaps TRBD1 (5 bases). The CDR3 sequence is 13 residues long. The germline V and J ends were trimmed by 5 bases and 7 bases, with 12 bases remaining between them. Germline values: CDR1 MNHNS, CDR2 SASEGT. The CDR3 DNA is TGTGCCAGCAGTCTCCAGGGAGGCCAGCCCCAGCATTTT. Translated: CASSLQGGQPQHF.

This clone was counted a single time. The chain recombines TRBV7-9 with TRBJ2-1, with a possible D match to TRBD2 (6 bases). Per the germline V gene, CDR1 is SEHNR and CDR2 is FQNEAQ (reference sequence). The CDR3 contains 15 residues. Trimming took off 8 bases at V and 3 bases at J, with 17 bases between the two ends. This CDR3 is CASDFGGALYNEQFF. CDR3 DNA sequence: TGTGCCAGCGATTTCGGGGGAGCCCTCTACAATGAGCAGTTCTTC.

The chain is built from TRBV6-5 and TRBJ2-5, with 8 positions matching TRBD2. V was pared by 9 bases and J by 2 bases, with 8 bases of the junction left unmatched. The CDR3 spans 14 residues. Germline CDR1 reads MNHEY; CDR2 reads SVGAGI. The CDR3 loop is CASRSGGLQETQYF. CDR3 in DNA: TGTGCCAGTCGCAGCGGGGGACTTCAAGAGACCCAGTACTTC.

V gene TRBV4-3 combines with J gene TRBJ2-1; 10 bases are a match to TRBD2. V lost 1 base, J lost 5 bases, and 5 bases stayed unmatched. CDR3 length: 16 amino acids. In germline, CDR1 is LGHNA, CDR2 YSLEER. For the CDR3, the DNA is TGCGCCAGCAGCCAAGGGATAGGACTAGCGGACAATGAGCAGTTCTTC. The encoded protein is CASSQGIGLADNEQFF.

The chain combines TRBV11-2 with TRBJ1-4, with D unclear. Trimming cost V 1 base and J 4 bases, with 4 bases left between them. The V gene's germline CDR1 is SGHAT and CDR2 FQNNGV. The CDR3 is 13 residues long. The CDR3 bases are TGTGCCAGCAGCTTAGGGCTTAATGAAAAACTGTTTTTT. It encodes CASSLGLNEKLFF.

CDR3 DNA: TGTGCCAGCAGCCCCCCGGGACAGGGCTACGAGCAGTACTTC. Amino acid sequence: CASSPPGQGYEQYF. The chain uses TRBV6-5 and TRBJ2-7; 9 bases line up with TRBD1. Per the germline V gene, CDR1 is MNHEY and CDR2 is SVGAGI. This CDR3 is 14 amino acids long. V lost 6 bases to trimming and J lost 3 bases; unmatched junction nucleotides: 6.

This chain uses TRBV9 with TRBJ1-1; the D is unclear. V lost 4 bases, J lost 3 bases, and 16 bases lay in between. In germline, CDR1 is SGDLS, CDR2 YYNGEE. CDR3 length: 15 amino acids. DNA of the CDR3: TGTGCCAGCAGCTCCCAATGGGAGTGGGACACTGAAGCTTTCTTT. Protein: CASSSQWEWDTEAFF.

This clone was seen only a few times. The genes are TRBV2 and TRBJ1-2, with 7 bases that match TRBD1. V shed 7 bases and J 3 bases; nucleotides not matched to a gene: 5. Germline values: CDR1 SNHLY, CDR2 FYNNEI. This CDR3 has 13 amino acids. CDR3 coding DNA: TGTGCCAGCATAGGACAGGTTGACTATGGCTACACCTTC. It specifies CASIGQVDYGYTF.

The V call is TRBV13, the J call TRBJ2-7; TRBD1 aligns across 7 bases. CDR3 length: 17 amino acids. Germline CDR1 and CDR2: PRHDT and FYEKMQ (reference sequence). Losses at the gene ends were 2 bases for V and 2 bases for J; bases not matched to a gene: 12. CDR3 in DNA: TGTGCCAGCAGCTTAAGGGGGCTCCGAGACAGGGCCTACGAGCAGTACTTC. It yields the protein CASSLRGLRDRAYEQYF.

V is TRBV21-1 and J is TRBJ2-5; TRBD1 was called by the table and not checked on the DNA. TRBV21-1 is described as a pseudogene. This CDR3 has 13 residues. The CDR3 DNA reads TGTGCCAGCAGCAGTTTCGGACAGGAGACCCAGTACTTC. This codes for CASSSFGQETQYF.

The V call is TRBV14, the J call TRBJ2-2; D perhaps matches TRBD2 (6 bases). Germline V lookup: CDR1 SGHDN, CDR2 FVKESK. V gave up 2 bases and J gave up 4 bases, with 11 bases separating them. The CDR3 is 15 amino acids. The CDR3, as DNA: TGTGCCAGCAGCCAAAACGGGGGTAGCACCGGGGAGCTGTTTTTT. Residues: CASSQNGGSTGELFF.

CDR3 nucleotide sequence: TGTGCCAGCAGCCCTAGGGGGGGGGATGGCTACACCTTC. Amino acids: CASSPRGGDGYTF. The gene calls are TRBV7-2 and TRBJ1-2, with a weak D call TRBD1 (6 bases). CDR1 and CDR2 from the germline V gene are SGHTA and FQGNSA. Trimming stripped 5 bases from V and 6 bases from J, with 13 bases between. The CDR3 extends over 13 amino acids.

The genes are TRBV5-1 and TRBJ2-3, with 7 bases identical to TRBD2. The germline gives CDR1 SGHRS, CDR2 YFSETQ. The CDR3 covers 16 residues. V trimming: 0 bases; J trimming: 2 bases; junction bases outside the gene matches: 6. The CDR3 spells CASSLGASGLTDTQYF. Here the CDR3 DNA reads TGCGCCAGCAGCTTGGGGGCTAGCGGACTCACAGATACGCAGTATTTT.

In its sample, this clone was seen a few times. The chain couples TRBV7-8 to TRBJ2-5; no clear D. The V end was cut by 3 bases, the J end by 4 bases, with 9 bases between. Germline loops: CDR1 SGHVS, CDR2 FQNEAQ. The CDR3 spans 13 residues. In DNA form, the CDR3 reads TGTGCCAGCAGCTTCTCTTTGAGAGAGACCCAGTACTTC. Protein: CASSFSLRETQYF.

The chain combines TRBV29-1 with TRBJ2-5; TRBD1 matches 10 bases. Per germline, CDR1 SQVTM and CDR2 ANQGSEA. The CDR3 has 13 amino acids. With 7 bases clipped from V and 6 bases from J, the junction kept 8 bases outside the gene matches. The CDR3 DNA sequence: TGCAGCGCTAGGGGACAGGGGTCAAAGACCCAGTACTTC. The encoded protein is CSARGQGSKTQYF.

The rearrangement uses TRBV7-2 and TRBJ2-3; the match to TRBD2 covers 7 bases. Germline CDR1 reads SGHTA; CDR2 reads FQGNSA. V lost 8 bases and J lost 3; bases outside the gene matches: 11. The CDR3 is 15 residues long. The chain's CDR3 is CASGASFGGTDTQYF. Here the CDR3 DNA reads TGTGCCAGCGGAGCCTCTTTCGGGGGGACAGATACGCAGTATTTT.

The V and J genes are TRBV5-1 and TRBJ2-1; 7 bases are a match to TRBD1. CDR1 is SGHRS, CDR2 YFSETQ, per germline. V trimming: 4 bases; J trimming: 9 bases; junction bases outside the gene matches: 4. The CDR3 is 12 amino acids. CDR3 DNA sequence: TGCGCCAGCAGCCCGACAGGGACTGAGCAGTTCTTC. Amino acids: CASSPTGTEQFF.

The rearrangement links TRBV7-3 to TRBJ1-1, with TRBD1 matching 7 bases. The CDR3 extends over 13 amino acids. Germline lookup yields CDR1 SGHTA and CDR2 FQGTGA. Trimming removed 6 bases from V and 7 bases from J; junction bases left unmatched: 8. The CDR3 spells CASRLDRELEAFF. DNA for the CDR3: TGTGCCAGCAGACTCGACAGGGAGCTTGAAGCTTTCTTT. The full variable domain, with the rest looked up from reference TRBV7-3 and TRBJ1-1, is GAGVSQTPSNKVTEKGKYVELRCDPISGHTALYWYRQSLGQGPEFLIYFQGTGAADDSGLPNDRFFAVRPEGSVSTLKIQRTERGDSAVYLCASRLDRELEAFFGQGTRLTVV.

V and J are TRBV9 and TRBJ2-7; TRBD2 aligns across 13 bases. Germline V gene lookup returns CDR1 SGDLS and CDR2 YYNGEE. The CDR3 contains 13 residues. The J segment lost 7 bases and the V segment lost 3 bases, leaving 1 base of the junction unmatched. The CDR3 DNA is TGTGCCAGCAGCGGGGGACTAGCGGGAGAGCAGTACTTC. Its protein product is CASSGGLAGEQYF. The entire variable domain, with the rest obtained from reference TRBV9 and TRBJ2-7, is as follows: DSGVTQTPKHLITATGQRVTLRCSPRSGDLSVYWYQQSLDQGLQFLIQYYNGEERAKGNILERFSAQQFPDLHSELNLSSLELGDSALYFCASSGGLAGEQYFGPGTRLTVT.

This sequence joins TRBV11-3 and TRBJ2-1, with TRBD2 identical over 7 bases. This CDR3 region has 17 residues. V gave up 2 bases and J gave up 8 bases; unmatched junction bases: 15. From germline, CDR1 is SGHNT and CDR2 YENEEA. In nucleotides, the CDR3 is TGTGCCAGCAGCTTATATGGAGCGGGACCCACGGCGTATGAGCAGTTCTTC. Protein sequence: CASSLYGAGPTAYEQFF.

The chain recombines TRBV7-2 with TRBJ2-1, with unresolved D. Germline CDR1 SGHTA, CDR2 FQGNSA. There are 15 residues in the CDR3. The V and J ends lost 1 base and 3 bases respectively, with 10 bases between them. CDR3 nucleotides: TGTGCCAGCAGCTTAGTGCTAGTAAGCTACAATGAGCAGTTCTTC. Protein: CASSLVLVSYNEQFF.

This clone was picked up a small number of times. The gene calls are TRBV9 and TRBJ2-1; 8 bases map to TRBD1. Germline-derived CDR1 and CDR2 are SGDLS and YYNGEE. The V gene end was trimmed by 4 bases and the J gene end by 4 bases; junction bases not matched to a gene: 19. This CDR3 spans 19 amino acids. CDR3 protein: CASSSIGQGQKKGYNEQFF. The CDR3 DNA reads as TGTGCCAGCAGCTCAATCGGACAGGGACAGAAGAAAGGATACAATGAGCAGTTCTTC.

The CDR3 protein is CASSLLAGEENEQFF. The CDR3 coding sequence is TGTGCCAGCAGCCTCCTAGCGGGAGAGGAAAATGAGCAGTTCTTC. The chain combines TRBV2 with TRBJ2-1, with 10 positions matching TRBD2. This CDR3 has 15 amino acids. After removal of 6 bases from V and 7 bases from J, the junction contained 9 bases not matched to a gene. Germline assignment: CDR1 SNHLY and CDR2 FYNNEI. The whole variable domain, remainder taken from reference TRBV2 and TRBJ2-1, is EPEVTQTPSHQVTQMGQEVILRCVPISNHLYFYWYRQILGQKVEFLVSFYNNEISEKSEIFDDQFSVERPDGSNFTLKIRSTKLEDSAMYFCASSLLAGEENEQFFGPGTRLTVL.

V gene TRBV23-1 combines with J gene TRBJ2-7; 7 nucleotides align to TRBD1. TRBV23-1 is an ORF; its function is uncertain. There are 17 residues in the CDR3. Trimming took 3 bases from V and 2 from J; bases not matched to a gene: 13. CDR3 protein: CASSHVPGTAFPYEQYF. In DNA, the CDR3 is TGCGCCAGCAGTCATGTCCCCGGGACAGCTTTTCCCTACGAGCAGTACTTC.

V gene TRBV5-1 combines with J gene TRBJ2-5; no firm D call. The CDR3 runs to 13 residues. The germline V and J ends were trimmed by 0 bases and 2 bases, with 5 bases remaining between them. Germline loops: CDR1 SGHRS, CDR2 YFSETQ. As DNA, the CDR3 is TGCGCCAGCAGCTTGGCACAGCAAGAGACCCAGTACTTC. It yields the protein CASSLAQQETQYF. Complete variable domain (other parts from reference TRBV5-1 and TRBJ2-5): KAGVTQTPRYLIKTRGQQVTLSCSPISGHRSVSWYQQTPGQGLQFLFEYFSETQRNKGNFPGRFSGRQFSNSRSEMNVSTLELGDSALYLCASSLAQQETQYFGPGTRLLVL.

The rearrangement joins TRBV7-8 to TRBJ2-5; TRBD1 matches at 10 bases. This CDR3 spans 14 amino acids. Trimming removed 4 bases from V and 4 bases from J; junction bases left unmatched: 3. Per the germline V gene, CDR1 is SGHVS and CDR2 is FQNEAQ. The CDR3 nucleotides read TGTGCCAGCAGCTACCGGGACAGGGGAGAGACCCAGTACTTC. Its protein is CASSYRDRGETQYF.